Listed below are T cell receptor beta chains from one sample, sequenced in a study of T cell changes during pregnancy in multiple sclerosis. Produced via immunoSEQ multiplex PCR; TCRdb's table is partial and in-frame only. The table shows approximately 65,000 clones, with about 93% occurring only once. This specimen consisted of peripheral blood, obtained in the third trimester of pregnancy. Every receptor here comes from a female donor in good health, enrolled as a control in a pregnancy study. Each CDR3 is given with its conserved first and last residue. D genes are given only for firm matches. The size entry is marked missing in some rows and otherwise reads once, few, many or a size class.

J gene	D gene	clone size	V gene	CDR3 protein	CDR3 DNA
TRBJ1-1	.	.	TRBV7-8	CASSSRAYTEAFF	TGTGCCAGCAGCTCGCGGGCGTACACTGAAGCTTTCTTT
TRBJ1-1	.	.	TRBV4-2	CASSQVDIDYTEAFF	TGTGCCAGCAGCCAAGTAGATATAGACTACACTGAAGCTTTCTTT
TRBJ2-1	TRBD1	.	TRBV4-3	CASSLQGQYNEQFF	TGCGCCAGCAGCCTTCAGGGACAGTACAATGAGCAGTTCTTC
TRBJ1-5	.	.	TRBV28	CASSPGGLPNQPQHF	TGTGCCAGCAGTCCCGGAGGTCTGCCCAATCAGCCCCAGCATTTT
TRBJ2-2	TRBD2	.	TRBV6-1	CASSEEEGGTGELFF	TGTGCCAGCAGTGAAGAGGAGGGAGGGACCGGGGAGCTGTTTTTT
TRBJ1-4	TRBD1	.	TRBV11-2	CASSSYRGPPTNEKLFF	TGTGCCAGCAGCTCGTACAGGGGACCTCCAACTAATGAAAAACTGTTTTTT
TRBJ1-5	.	.	TRBV27	CASRRLANQPQHF	TGTGCCAGCAGGAGGTTGGCCAATCAGCCCCAGCATTTT
TRBJ1-6	.	.	TRBV7-9	CASSVNSPLHF	TGTGCCAGCAGCGTAAATTCACCCCTCCACTTT
TRBJ2-7	TRBD1	.	TRBV28	CASSLQDRGNSYEQYF	TGTGCCAGCAGTTTACAAGACAGGGGGAACTCCTACGAGCAGTACTTC
TRBJ1-5	.	.	TRBV6-6	CASSLGGANNQPQHF	TGTGCCAGCTCCCTGGGGGGGGCCAACAATCAGCCCCAGCATTTT
TRBJ1-2	.	.	TRBV18	CASSPSTGINYGYTF	TGTGCCAGCTCACCGAGCACCGGGATCAACTATGGCTACACCTTC
TRBJ2-3	.	.	TRBV7-3	CASSPGVSHFTDTQYF	TGTGCCAGCAGCCCCGGGGTCAGCCATTTCACAGATACGCAGTATTTT
TRBJ2-1	TRBD2	.	TRBV9	CASSPQRGVNNEQFF	TGTGCCAGCAGCCCCCAGCGGGGGGTTAACAATGAGCAGTTCTTC
TRBJ1-2	TRBD1	.	TRBV30	CAWSREGAYGYTF	TGTGCCTGGAGTCGAGAGGGGGCATATGGCTACACCTTC
TRBJ2-2	TRBD1	.	TRBV7-3	CASSPRTGRANTGELFF	TGTGCCAGCAGCCCGAGGACAGGGAGAGCGAACACCGGGGAGCTGTTTTTT
TRBJ2-5	TRBD2	.	TRBV6-5	CASSYGRWGGQYF	TGTGCCAGCAGTTACGGACGGTGGGGGGGCCAGTACTTC
TRBJ2-7	.	.	TRBV6-6	CASSQAGYEQYF	TGTGCCAGCAGCCAGGCAGGCTACGAGCAGTACTTC
TRBJ1-5	TRBD1	.	TRBV7-2	CASSPAGTAIHQPQHF	TGTGCCAGCAGCCCTGCCGGGACAGCGATACATCAGCCCCAGCATTTT
TRBJ2-3	.	.	TRBV9	CASSPEATDTQYF	TGTGCCAGCAGCCCCGAGGCCACAGATACGCAGTATTTT
TRBJ1-5	TRBD1	.	TRBV5-6	CASSLTGQVNQPQHF	TGTGCCAGCAGCCTGACAGGGCAGGTCAATCAGCCCCAGCATTTT
TRBJ2-1	.	.	TRBV10-3	CAISGTGRGEQFF	TGTGCCATCAGCGGTACAGGGAGGGGTGAGCAGTTCTTC
TRBJ2-7	TRBD1	once	TRBV18	CASSQPGQGEYEQYF	TGTGCCAGCTCACAACCGGGACAGGGGGAATACGAGCAGTACTTC
TRBJ1-2	.	.	TRBV6-1	CASSVQGPYGYTF	TGTGCCAGCAGTGTGCAGGGCCCCTATGGCTACACCTTC
TRBJ1-5	.	.	TRBV23-1	CASSQSSRADQPQHF	TGCGCCAGCAGTCAATCCTCCAGAGCGGATCAGCCCCAGCATTTT
TRBJ1-5	.	.	TRBV7-9	CASSFSSGSNQPQHF	TGTGCCAGCAGCTTCTCATCAGGGAGCAATCAGCCCCAGCATTTT
TRBJ1-6	.	.	TRBV11-3	CASSLRGNNSPLHF	TGTGCCAGCAGCTTACGGGGTAATAATTCACCCCTCCACTTT
TRBJ2-7	.	.	TRBV7-2	CASSSQGRYEQYF	TGTGCCAGCAGCTCACAGGGAAGGTACGAGCAGTACTTC
TRBJ1-6	TRBD1	.	TRBV6-5	CASRRGPNNSPLHF	TGTGCCAGCCGTAGGGGGCCTAATAATTCACCCCTCCACTTT
TRBJ1-3	TRBD1	.	TRBV7-9	CASLAGQGVPAGNTIYF	TGTGCCAGCCTAGCGGGACAGGGGGTCCCGGCTGGAAACACCATATATTTT
TRBJ2-1	.	.	TRBV20-1	CSASRDNEQFF	TGCAGTGCTAGCAGGGACAATGAGCAGTTCTTC
TRBJ1-3	TRBD1	.	TRBV5-1	CASSLGDRDGNTIYF	TGCGCCAGCAGCTTGGGGGACAGGGATGGAAACACCATATATTTT
TRBJ2-1	TRBD1	.	TRBV15	CATSRGTGFNNEQFF	TGTGCCACCAGCAGGGGGACAGGGTTCAACAATGAGCAGTTCTTC
TRBJ2-1	.	.	TRBV7-8	CASSYRGSYNEQFF	TGTGCCAGCAGCTACCGCGGCTCCTACAATGAGCAGTTCTTC
TRBJ2-5	TRBD1	.	TRBV7-2	CASSPTGPRETQYF	TGTGCCAGCAGCCCGACAGGGCCACGGGAGACCCAGTACTTC
TRBJ2-7	TRBD2	.	TRBV4-3	CASSQERGASYEQYF	TGCGCCAGCAGCCAAGAGCGGGGGGCTTCCTACGAGCAGTACTTC
TRBJ2-5	.	.	TRBV6-1	CASSERPQETQYF	TGTGCCAGCAGTGAGAGGCCCCAAGAGACCCAGTACTTC
TRBJ1-5	TRBD1	.	TRBV4-3	CASSQDGTGGQPQHF	TGCGCCAGCAGCCAAGATGGGACAGGGGGCCAGCCCCAGCATTTT
TRBJ2-3	TRBD2	.	TRBV4-3	CASSQARGGPMVDTQYF	TGCGCCAGCAGCCAAGCCCGGGGGGGCCCGATGGTTGATACGCAGTATTTT
TRBJ1-1	.	few	TRBV4-1	CASSQDSNGNTEAFF	TGCGCCAGCAGCCAAGATTCAAACGGGAACACTGAAGCTTTCTTT
TRBJ2-3	.	.	TRBV18	CASSPLAGSTDTQYF	TGTGCCAGCTCACCACTGGCGGGGAGCACAGATACGCAGTATTTT
TRBJ2-1	.	.	TRBV15	CATSRDKQHSYNEQFF	TGTGCCACCAGCAGAGATAAACAGCACTCCTACAATGAGCAGTTCTTC
TRBJ2-7	TRBD1	.	TRBV7-9	CASSLGQGNYEQYF	TGTGCCAGCAGCTTGGGACAGGGAAACTACGAGCAGTACTTC
TRBJ1-2	.	.	TRBV18	CASSTGRGAPTTDYGYTF	TGTGCCAGCTCAACAGGGAGAGGGGCACCCACGACCGACTATGGCTACACCTTC
TRBJ1-2	.	.	TRBV2	CASRAGEGYGYTF	TGTGCCAGCAGGGCAGGGGAAGGGTATGGCTACACCTTC
TRBJ1-2	.	.	TRBV27	CASSPPGQRSHGYTF	TGTGCCAGCAGTCCCCCCGGACAACGTTCACATGGCTACACCTTC
TRBJ1-6	TRBD1	.	TRBV19	CASDPGQGSYNSPLHF	TGTGCCAGTGATCCGGGACAGGGGTCCTATAATTCACCCCTCCACTTT
TRBJ2-3	TRBD1	few	TRBV28	CASRTGTGEADTQYF	TGTGCCAGCAGGACCGGGACAGGGGAAGCAGATACGCAGTATTTT
TRBJ1-1	.	.	TRBV7-9	CASRTGEGGPEAFF	TGTGCCAGCAGGACCGGGGAGGGAGGCCCTGAAGCTTTCTTT
TRBJ1-6	.	few	TRBV7-8	CASSQGNYLYGNNSPLHF	TGTGCCAGCAGCCAAGGGAATTACCTGTACGGGAATAATTCACCCCTCCACTTT
TRBJ2-1	.	.	TRBV7-9	CAGEQGGGEQFF	TGTGCCGGCGAACAGGGAGGGGGTGAGCAGTTCTTC
TRBJ2-7	.	.	TRBV11-3	CASSLSNREDEQYF	TGTGCCAGCAGCTTAAGTAACAGGGAAGACGAGCAGTACTTC
TRBJ1-4	TRBD1	.	TRBV7-9	CASSFGQGAFSEKLFF	TGTGCCAGCAGCTTTGGACAGGGGGCTTTTTCAGAAAAACTGTTTTTT
TRBJ1-4	.	.	TRBV27	CASSLAGVGEKLFF	TGTGCCAGCAGTTTAGCGGGGGTCGGTGAAAAACTGTTTTTT
TRBJ2-7	TRBD1	.	TRBV11-2	CASSFGTGWDEQYF	TGTGCCAGCAGCTTCGGGACAGGGTGGGACGAGCAGTACTTC
TRBJ2-5	.	.	TRBV5-6	CASSSNVDRILETQYF	TGTGCCAGCAGCTCGAATGTGGACAGAATCCTAGAGACCCAGTACTTC